Listed below are T cell receptor beta chains from one sample, sequenced in a study of T cell responses to AZD1222 COVID-19 vaccine. Profiling relied on immunoSEQ multiplex PCR, and the TCRdb table lists in-frame clones only, not all of them. The table records 150,000 or so clones, about 87% of them present only once. The material was peripheral blood, obtained on day 0 of AZD1222 vaccination. The receptors were sampled from an adult in good health. CDR3s include the opening cysteine and the closing phenylalanine or tryptophan. D genes are given only for firm matches. Only part of the rows carry a size: once, few, many, or a class if the clone is expanded.

d_call clone_size j_call v_call cdr3_aa cdr3_nt
NA once TRBJ2-5 TRBV6-2/TRBV6-3 CASSYEPRTDQETQYF TGTGCCAGCAGTTACGAACCCCGGACAGACCAAGAGACCCAGTACTTC
TRBD2 NA TRBJ2-7 TRBV29-1 CSVQGLAGSYEQYF TGCAGCGTGCAGGGACTAGCGGGGTCCTACGAGCAGTACTTC
TRBD1 NA TRBJ2-7 TRBV15 CATSRDRGTGGEQYF TGTGCCACCAGCAGAGATCGAGGGACAGGGGGCGAGCAGTACTTC
NA NA TRBJ1-5 TRBV6-2/TRBV6-3 CASSSQGFRLYSNQPQHF TGTGCCAGCAGTTCACAGGGATTCCGACTGTATAGCAATCAGCCCCAGCATTTT
TRBD1 NA TRBJ1-5 TRBV27 CASSLEGGAGQPQHF TGTGCCAGCAGTTTAGAAGGGGGCGCGGGTCAGCCCCAGCATTTT
TRBD1 NA TRBJ1-5 TRBV3-1/TRBV3-2 CASSQSGQVRNQPQHF TGTGCCAGCAGCCAAAGTGGACAGGTGCGCAATCAGCCCCAGCATTTT
NA NA TRBJ1-4 TRBV5-1 CASSFNGAINEKLFF TGCGCCAGCAGCTTTAACGGGGCCATTAATGAAAAACTGTTTTTT
NA NA TRBJ2-7 TRBV4-2 CASSAGGGSSYEQYF TGTGCCAGCAGCGCTGGTGGCGGTAGCTCCTACGAGCAGTACTTC
NA NA TRBJ2-3 TRBV4-3 CASSQDTRAAHTDTQYF TGCGCCAGCAGCCAAGATACACGAGCAGCTCACACAGATACGCAGTATTTT
NA NA TRBJ2-1 TRBV7-2 CASSLDPGPHNEQFF TGTGCCAGCAGCCTTGATCCAGGTCCACACAATGAGCAGTTCTTC
NA NA TRBJ2-4 TRBV9 CASSVGGRLENIQYF TGTGCCAGCAGCGTAGGGGGCCGATTAGAAAACATTCAGTACTTC
NA few TRBJ2-7 TRBV11-2 CASSLDQGGGEQYF TGTGCCAGCAGCTTAGACCAGGGGGGCGGTGAGCAGTACTTC
NA NA TRBJ1-4 TRBV29-1 CSVAAIREEKLFF TGCAGCGTCGCAGCTATTAGAGAAGAAAAACTGTTTTTT
TRBD1 NA TRBJ1-5 TRBV3-1/TRBV3-2 CASSLTGTGNQPQHF TGTGCCAGCAGCCTTACCGGGACAGGGAATCAGCCCCAGCATTTT
NA NA TRBJ2-7 TRBV18 CASSPFGTDPYEQYF TGTGCCAGCTCACCCTTCGGGACCGATCCCTACGAGCAGTACTTC
NA NA TRBJ2-7 TRBV18 CASSLPGSYEQYF TGTGCCAGCTCACTCCCGGGTTCCTACGAGCAGTACTTC
NA NA TRBJ2-3 TRBV12-3/TRBV12-4 CASSYADTQYF TGTGCCAGCAGTTACGCCGATACGCAGTATTTT
TRBD2 NA TRBJ2-1 TRBV9 CASSTQAGGKGNEQFF TGTGCCAGCAGCACCCAGGCCGGGGGGAAGGGCAATGAGCAGTTCTTC
TRBD2 NA TRBJ2-3 TRBV5-1 CASSPRLAGSTDTQYF TGCGCCAGCAGCCCCAGACTAGCGGGAAGCACAGATACGCAGTATTTT
NA NA TRBJ1-2 TRBV4-3 CASSQLGLEGYGYTF TGCGCCAGCAGCCAACTGGGCCTCGAGGGCTATGGCTACACCTTC
TRBD1 NA TRBJ1-5 TRBV2 CASSTKQGTGQPQHF TGTGCCAGCAGCACCAAACAGGGGACTGGGCAGCCCCAGCATTTT
NA NA TRBJ1-3 TRBV12-3/TRBV12-4 CASTQGGNTIYF TGTGCCAGCACCCAGGGTGGAAACACCATATATTTT
NA NA TRBJ2-7 TRBV7-8 CASSLVSDSSYEQYF TGTGCCAGCAGCTTAGTTTCGGACAGCTCCTACGAGCAGTACTTC